This TCR beta chain is drawn from a study of tumour-infiltrating T cells in Burkitt lymphoma. Background on the study: Repertoire clonality predicted overall and progression-free survival.

This table comes from immunoSEQ multiplex PCR, and its TCRdb copy is limited to in-frame clones, with some not included. The sample consists of some 5,000 clones, approximately 10% of them appearing once. The CDR3 length is 16 residues. Germline CDR1 and CDR2: LNHDA and SQIVND (reference sequence). Losses at the gene ends were 0 bases for V and 6 bases for J; bases not matched to a gene: 4. The sequenced sample consisted of tumor tissue. The V call is TRBV19, the J call TRBJ2-3; 12 bases are a match to TRBD2. This sequence originates from a human donor with diffuse large B-cell lymphoma. This CDR3 is CASSIDLTSGGDTQYF. The CDR3 bases are TGTGCCAGTAGTATAGATCTGACTAGCGGGGGTGATACGCAGTATTTT.